These 27 T cell receptor beta chains share one sample of origin, sequenced in a study of human T cells and chemical hapten exposure. Stated time point: pre-sensitization, week 0. The treatment denotes: therapeutic diphenylcyclopropenone sensitization with weekly scalp DPC. Sequencing started from total RNA isolated from unfractionated whole blood. One entry per CDR3 protein results from TCRdb running MiXCR on the RACE reads. The data show just under 35,000 distinct CDR3 sequences, approximately 10% seen once. The sample in question was whole blood, obtained in connection with sensitization to the hapten diphenylcyclopropenone (DPC). The receptors come from a man in his fifties with alopecia areata. Some clones in this sample may be carry-over from other donors' samples.

The table lists this clonotype with a count of one. The rearrangement joins TRBV7-9 to TRBJ1-2, with TRBD1 matching over 8 bases. Unmatched junction bases numbered 7, after V lost 6 bases and J lost 7 bases. Germline values: CDR1 SEHNR, CDR2 FQNEAQ (reference sequence). This CDR3 spans 13 amino acids. This CDR3 is CASRGQGGVGYTF. The CDR3 region has the DNA TGTGCCAGCAGAGGACAGGGAGGCGTTGGCTACACCTTC.

This clonotype was observed at least ten times. V usage is TRBV11-2 and J usage is TRBJ2-1; D is unclear. This CDR3 has 13 residues. V lost 5 bases, J lost 6 bases, and 11 bases lay in between. CDR1 is SGHAT, CDR2 FQNNGV, per germline. CDR3 nucleotide sequence: TGTGCCAGCAGCCCCCCGCGGCTCAATGAGCAGTTCTTC. Protein sequence: CASSPPRLNEQFF. Variable domain in full (rest from reference TRBV11-2 and TRBJ2-1): EAGVAQSPRYKIIEKRQSVAFWCNPISGHATLYWYQQILGQGPKLLIQFQNNGVVDDSQLPKDRFSAERLKGVDSTLKIQPAKLEDSAVYLCASSPPRLNEQFFGPGTRLTVL.

This clonotype was picked up many times. V and J are TRBV29-1 and TRBJ2-7, with 12 bases identical to TRBD2. CDR1 is SQVTM and CDR2 is ANQGSEA in the germline V gene. CDR3 length equals 16 residues. V dropped 0 bases and J dropped 3; count of bases not matched to a gene: 6. DNA of the CDR3: TGCAGCGTTGAAGACCCCGGACTAGCGGGGAACTACGAGCAGTACTTC. This sequence encodes CSVEDPGLAGNYEQYF.

This clonotype was detected ten times or more. This sequence joins TRBV4-3 and TRBJ2-6; D is ambiguous. Trimming removed 0 bases at V and 0 bases at J, with 9 bases between. The CDR3 loop spans 17 amino acids. The germline V gene has CDR1 LGHNA and CDR2 YSLEER. The CDR3 nucleotides read TGCGCCAGCAGCCAAGATGTCGGTACCTCTGGGGCCAACGTCCTGACTTTC. It specifies CASSQDVGTSGANVLTF.

This clonotype has ten or more counts. The rearrangement uses TRBV18 and TRBJ2-5; tentative D call: TRBD2 (5 bases). Germline-derived CDR1 and CDR2 are KGHSH and LQKENI. The CDR3 spans 14 residues. V was shortened by 0 bases and J by 2 bases, with 7 bases between the two germline ends. The CDR3 loop reads CASSPPSGQETQYF. Written as DNA, the CDR3 is TGTGCCAGCTCACCACCGAGCGGACAAGAGACCCAGTACTTC. The variable domain in full, completed from reference TRBV18 and TRBJ2-5, reads NAGVMQNPRHLVRRRGQEARLRCSPMKGHSHVYWYRQLPEEGLKFMVYLQKENIIDESGMPKERFSAEFPKEGPSILRIQQVVRGDSAAYFCASSPPSGQETQYFGPGTRLLVL.

This clonotype was found many times. This sequence joins TRBV6-2 or TRBV6-3 and TRBJ2-7, with D uncertain. The V end was cut by 2 bases, the J end by 0 bases, with 5 bases between. The CDR3 spans 13 residues. From germline, CDR1 is MNHEY and CDR2 SVGEGT. The DNA of the CDR3 is TGTGCCAGCAGTTACGTCGCCTCCTACGAGCAGTACTTC. It translates to CASSYVASYEQYF.

As to this clonotype: At one end the junction does not follow the germline gene, possibly because of a read error. This chain joins TRBV28 and TRBJ1-3, with 8 nucleotides matching TRBD1. The germline gives CDR1 MDHEN, CDR2 SYDVKM. The CDR3 is 11 residues long. The CDR3 bases are TGTGCCAGCAGTCCTGGGACAGGTCGGAATTTT. Its translation: CASSPGTGRNF.

This clonotype was counted at least ten times. Here the CDR3 reads CASSLRRGLETQYF. The CDR3 coding sequence is TGTGCCAGCAGCTTGAGGAGGGGCCTAGAGACCCAGTACTTC. The J gene is TRBJ2-5, the V gene TRBV5-4; weak D call: TRBD2 (6 bases). Trimming stripped 1 base from V and 4 bases from J, with 11 bases between. The germline gives CDR1 SGHNT, CDR2 YYREEE (reference sequence). This CDR3 comprises 14 residues.

This clonotype was seen at least ten times. The chain has TRBV11-2 and TRBJ2-5; maybe TRBD1 (6 bases). V was cut by 3 bases and J by 0 bases, with 11 bases left in between. CDR3 size: 15 residues. Germline CDR1 reads SGHAT; CDR2 reads FQNNGV. The CDR3 sequence is CASSFSDSYQETQYF. The DNA for the CDR3 is TGTGCCAGCAGCTTTTCGGACAGCTACCAAGAGACCCAGTACTTC.

The chain employs TRBV7-2 and TRBJ1-2; D is unclear. This CDR3 has 13 residues. Trimming stripped 7 bases from V and 5 bases from J, with 14 bases between. Germline assignment: CDR1 SGHTA and CDR2 FQGNSA. CDR3 loop: CASTFRSPYGYTF. The CDR3 nucleotides read TGTGCCAGCACCTTTAGGTCTCCTTATGGCTACACCTTC.

This clonotype was recorded at least ten times. The chain recombines TRBV11-2 with TRBJ1-4, with 8 bases that match TRBD1. The germline V gene has CDR1 SGHAT and CDR2 FQNNGV. This CDR3 is 14 amino acids long. V trimming: 5 bases; J trimming: 7 bases; junction bases outside the gene matches: 6. The CDR3 sequence: CASSQRQGTEKLFF. DNA for the CDR3: TGTGCCAGCAGCCAGAGACAGGGGACTGAAAAACTGTTTTTT.

The table lists this clonotype with many counts. The rearrangement links TRBV7-6 to TRBJ2-1; D gene uncertain. The germline V gene encodes CDR1 SGHVS and CDR2 FNYEAQ. V lost 1 base and J 5 bases, leaving 6 bases between the germline ends. The CDR3 runs to 13 residues. The CDR3 sequence is CASSLGPDNEQFF. CDR3 bases: TGTGCCAGCAGCTTAGGTCCTGACAATGAGCAGTTCTTC. Drawing the rest from reference TRBV7-6 and TRBJ2-1, the complete variable domain is GAGVSQSPRYKVTKRGQDVALRCDPISGHVSLYWYRQALGQGPEFLTYFNYEAQQDKSGLPNDRFSAERPEGSISTLTIQRTEQRDSAMYRCASSLGPDNEQFFGPGTRLTVL.

This clonotype was seen only a few times. The chain is built from TRBV7-8 and TRBJ1-1, with a weak D call TRBD1 (6 bases). The germline gives CDR1 SGHVS, CDR2 FQNEAQ. The CDR3 covers 14 residues. The V gene lost 6 bases and the J gene lost 7 bases, with 18 bases spanning the gap. DNA for the CDR3: TGTGCCAGCAGTGGGACACTCTTACACTATGAAGCTTTCTTT. Protein product: CASSGTLLHYEAFF.

The chain recombines TRBV18 with TRBJ2-7, with no clear D. The CDR3 is 12 amino acids. Trimming cost V 4 bases and J 3 bases, with 7 bases left between them. Germline CDR1 and CDR2: KGHSH and LQKENI. CDR3 protein: CASSRPDYEQYF. The CDR3 bases are TGTGCCAGCTCACGGCCAGACTACGAGCAGTACTTC.

As regards this clonotype: The junction differs from germline at one of its ends, possibly a read error. CDR3 sequence reads: CSVAAGGSYEQYF. CDR3 DNA: TGCAGCGTCGCAGCGGGAGGGTCCTACGAACAGTACTTC. The chain links TRBV29-1 to TRBJ2-7, with 10 bases matching TRBD2. The CDR3 is made up of 13 amino acids. The germline V gene encodes CDR1 SQVTM and CDR2 ANQGSEA.

This clonotype occurred many times. The rearrangement joins TRBV7-6 to TRBJ2-1; the match to TRBD2 covers 12 bases. This CDR3 region has 16 residues. Losses at the gene ends were 5 bases for V and 1 base for J; bases not matched to a gene: 3. Germline-derived CDR1 and CDR2 are SGHVS and FNYEAQ. The CDR3 is CASSVLAGGSYNEQFF. The CDR3 coding sequence is TGTGCCAGCAGCGTACTAGCGGGAGGTTCCTACAATGAGCAGTTCTTC.

This clonotype occurred many times. This chain joins TRBV13 and TRBJ2-5, with 9 bases matching TRBD2. Germline CDR1 is PRHDT and CDR2 is FYEKMQ (reference sequence). The CDR3 is made up of 16 amino acids. After removal of 3 bases from V and 5 bases from J, the junction contained 10 bases not matched to a gene. CDR3 sequence reads: CASSFTLREGGETQYF. CDR3 nucleotides: TGTGCCAGCAGCTTCACGTTGCGGGAGGGCGGGGAGACCCAGTACTTC.

This clonotype was observed many times. The chain joins TRBV18 to TRBJ2-4; D might be TRBD1 (5 bases). V lost 0 bases, J lost 0 bases, and 9 bases lay in between. The germline gives CDR1 KGHSH, CDR2 LQKENI. This CDR3 region has 16 residues. The CDR3 DNA reads as TGTGCCAGCTCACCACCGCAGGGTGCAGCCAAAAACATTCAGTACTTC. Protein product: CASSPPQGAAKNIQYF.

The chain links TRBV28 to TRBJ2-3, with 11 bases lining up with TRBD2. Germline V gene data show CDR1 as MDHEN and CDR2 as SYDVKM. The CDR3 loop spans 14 amino acids. Trimming at V came to 5 bases and at J to 6 bases, leaving 4 bases not matched to a gene. As DNA, the CDR3 is TGTGCCAGCAGTCTTAGCGGGAGGGCCGATACGCAGTATTTT. This translates into CASSLSGRADTQYF.

The chain has TRBV9 and TRBJ2-7, with 15 bases identical to TRBD2. There are 14 residues in the CDR3. The ends lost 3 bases at V and 6 bases at J; junction bases unmatched: 1. The germline V gene encodes CDR1 SGDLS and CDR2 YYNGEE. CDR3 sequence (DNA): TGTGCCAGCAGCGCGGGACTAGCGGGAGGCGAGCAGTACTTC. It codes for CASSAGLAGGEQYF.

This clonotype was recorded at least ten times. The chain combines TRBV27 with TRBJ1-6; D perhaps matches TRBD1 (6 bases). Germline CDR1 MNHEY, CDR2 SMNVEV (reference sequence). The CDR3 runs to 14 residues. V was cut by 4 bases and J by 3 bases, with 7 bases left in between. The CDR3 region is CASSSDSYNSPLHF. The DNA of the CDR3 is TGTGCCAGCAGTTCGGACAGCTATAATTCACCCCTCCACTTT.

This clonotype was recorded many times. The chain links TRBV7-9 to TRBJ1-1; a possible D gene is TRBD1 (6 bases). The CDR3 has 15 amino acids. V lost 4 bases, J lost 4 bases, and 16 bases lay in between. From germline, CDR1 is SEHNR and CDR2 FQNEAQ (reference sequence). CDR3 sequence (DNA): TGTGCCAGCAGCTCCTACAGGGATGGGGGCACTGAAGCTTTCTTT. It codes for CASSSYRDGGTEAFF.

This clonotype was seen a few times. This chain joins TRBV6-5 and TRBJ1-1, with D perhaps matching TRBD1 (5 bases). CDR1 is MNHEY, CDR2 SVGAGI, per germline. Trimming cost V 0 bases and J 7 bases, with 9 bases left between them. This CDR3 has 13 amino acids. The CDR3 loop is CASSYSRGDEAFF. The CDR3 coding sequence is TGTGCCAGCAGTTACTCGAGAGGGGATGAAGCTTTCTTT.

The rearrangement uses TRBV5-1 and TRBJ2-7, with 7 positions matching TRBD2. Germline values: CDR1 SGHRS, CDR2 YFSETQ. The CDR3 length is 13 residues. The junction had 3 bases not matched to a gene; V was cut back by 0 bases and J by 6 bases. The CDR3 spells CASSLVQRGEQYF. In DNA, the CDR3 is TGCGCCAGCAGCTTGGTGCAGCGGGGCGAGCAGTACTTC.

This clonotype was observed at least ten times. The V call is TRBV5-1, the J call TRBJ2-7; TRBD1 might be the D (6 bases). This CDR3 spans 14 amino acids. The germline gives CDR1 SGHRS, CDR2 YFSETQ. The ends were cut back, 3 bases at V and 0 bases at J, with 10 bases in the middle. The CDR3 DNA is TGCGCCAGCAGCTGGGACACCTCCTCCTACGAGCAGTACTTC. As protein: CASSWDTSSYEQYF. The variable domain in full, with the rest retrieved from reference TRBV5-1 and TRBJ2-7, is KAGVTQTPRYLIKTRGQQVTLSCSPISGHRSVSWYQQTPGQGLQFLFEYFSETQRNKGNFPGRFSGRQFSNSRSEMNVSTLELGDSALYLCASSWDTSSYEQYFGPGTRLTVT.

This clonotype was seen many times. The chain uses TRBV29-1 and TRBJ2-7, with 9 bases matching TRBD2. The CDR3 extends over 13 amino acids. Germline V gene data show CDR1 as SQVTM and CDR2 as ANQGSEA. Trimming took 7 bases from V and 6 from J; bases not matched to a gene: 10. The CDR3 reads CSAGVAGVGEQYF. The DNA of the CDR3 is TGCAGCGCTGGAGTAGCGGGAGTAGGCGAGCAGTACTTC.

There are many counts of this clonotype. The chain combines TRBV28 with TRBJ1-2; D is perhaps TRBD1 (6 bases). The germline V and J ends were trimmed by 6 bases and 8 bases, with 16 bases remaining between them. Germline loops: CDR1 MDHEN, CDR2 SYDVKM. The CDR3 covers 13 residues. The CDR3 here is CASRSPGAKGYTF. Written as DNA, the CDR3 is TGTGCCAGCAGATCCCCGGGGGCAAAAGGCTACACCTTC.